The 7 T cell receptor beta chains presented below share a single source sample, sequenced in a study of vaccination and CD4 T cells after COVID-19. Treatment reported: approximately 11-day PBMC culture with coronavirus spike peptide pools or control peptides (ViraFEST assay). The antigens of these receptors remain unknown. Sequenced with the Oncomine TCR Beta short-read assay was DNA taken from cultured CD4+ T cells. TCRdb used MiXCR to reprocess the PCR reads, holding one entry per CDR3 protein. Of around 11,000 distinct CDR3 sequences listed, 29% were seen once; the top ten hold 20% to 30%. The sequenced sample was cultured CD4+ T cells from blood. The receptors here all came from a human donor with COVID-19.

In this sample, this clonotype is large. This chain joins TRBV2 and TRBJ2-5, with unresolved D. The ends were cut back, 1 base at V and 1 base at J, with 7 bases in the middle. The germline gives CDR1 SNHLY, CDR2 FYNNEI. This CDR3 comprises 14 residues. The CDR3 nucleotides read TGTGCCAGCAGTGAAGGCAGGCCCCAAGAGACCCAGTACTTC. Encoded protein: CASSEGRPQETQYF.

This clonotype is medium-sized within its sample. The V and J genes are TRBV20-1 and TRBJ1-5; D gene unclear. The germline V and J ends were trimmed by 4 bases and 4 bases, with 17 bases remaining between them. Germline CDR1 reads DFQATT; CDR2 reads SNEGSKA (reference sequence). The CDR3 runs 15 residues. Here the CDR3 DNA reads TGCAGTGCTACAAATCGACGGGAGATTAATCAGCCCCAGCATTTT. Amino acids: CSATNRREINQPQHF.

The gene calls are TRBV6-1 and TRBJ1-5; D gene unclear. The CDR3 runs to 14 residues. The V and J ends lost 3 bases and 4 bases respectively, with 10 bases between them. From germline, CDR1 is MNHNS and CDR2 SASEGT. This CDR3 is CASSESTRNQPQHF. The CDR3 bases are TGTGCCAGCAGTGAGTCGACCAGGAATCAGCCCCAGCATTTT.

The chain uses TRBV2 and TRBJ2-2, with D tentatively TRBD1 (6 bases). This CDR3 region has 13 residues. CDR1 is SNHLY, CDR2 FYNNEI, per germline. V lost 6 bases and J 6 bases, leaving 11 bases between the germline ends. CDR3 sequence (DNA): TGTGCCAGCAGGAATACAGGGCCCGGGGAGCTGTTTTTT. Its translation is CASRNTGPGELFF.

This rearrangement joins TRBV3-1 to TRBJ1-3; no firm D call. There are 14 residues in the CDR3. V was pared by 3 bases and J by 1 base, with 7 bases between. CDR1 and CDR2 from the germline V gene are LGHDT and YNNKEL (reference sequence). CDR3: CASSHSASGNTIYF. In DNA form, the CDR3 reads TGTGCCAGCAGCCACAGCGCGTCTGGAAACACCATATATTTT.

The rearrangement links TRBV6-1 to TRBJ2-1, with TRBD1 identical over 11 bases. The CDR3 loop spans 16 amino acids. CDR1 is MNHNS and CDR2 is SASEGT in the germline V gene. Trimming took 5 bases from V and 6 from J; bases not matched to a gene: 9. CDR3 nucleotide sequence: TGTGCCAGCAGTCACCTCGGGACAGGGGGAAGCAATGAGCAGTTCTTC. Encoded protein: CASSHLGTGGSNEQFF.

The J gene is TRBJ2-2, the V gene TRBV6-5; D gene ambiguous. Trimming pared 1 base from V and 1 base from J, leaving 1 base between. The CDR3 is made up of 13 amino acids. Looked up from germline, CDR1 is MNHEY and CDR2 is SVGAGI. The CDR3 loop is CASSYLNTGELFF. In DNA, the CDR3 is TGTGCCAGCAGTTACTTGAACACCGGGGAGCTGTTTTTT.